This T cell receptor beta chain originates from a study of T cell responses to AZD1222 COVID-19 vaccine. General observations from the study: Two doses of AZD1222 preceded a rise in Spike-specific TCR breadth and depth. Donors were chiefly white British, with a greater number of females, and clonal diversity was perhaps underestimated. Repertoire sampling occurred only after the peak T cell response.

This CDR3 spans 15 amino acids. With 8 bases removed from V and 0 bases from J, the gap between germline ends came to 11 bases. Germline V gene sequence: CDR1 LNHDA, CDR2 SQIVND (reference sequence). Assay used: immunoSEQ multiplex PCR; TCRdb lists only in-frame clones, some missing. This table has about 180,000 clones, approximately 94% appearing once. The analysis combined second doses at about 4 or about 12 weeks. Regarding this clone: Its antigen is unidentified.

This rearrangement joins TRBV19 to TRBJ1-6; no clear D. The receptor's source is an adult who received the AZD1222 COVID-19 vaccine. The sequenced sample was peripheral blood, obtained 28 days after the second AZD1222 dose. The CDR3, as DNA: TGTGCCAGTCGCCTCCTGAGCTCCTATAATTCACCCCTCCACTTT. Encoded protein: CASRLLSSYNSPLHF.